This T cell receptor beta chain emerged from a study of post-analysis software for immune sequencing data. The study's findings and limits: Five or six TRBV segments, TRBV5-6, TRBV5-1 and TRBV20-1 among them, were found more frequent in patients than controls.

Comment on this clonotype: Its antigen is not identified.

CDR1 SGHVS and CDR2 FQNEAQ come from the germline V gene. V lost 0 bases and J 9 bases, leaving 12 bases between the germline ends. CDR3 length equals 14 residues. Unique molecular identifiers were carried by the TCR beta cDNA libraries. TCRdb fed the PCR reads into MiXCR, producing one record per CDR3 protein. This repertoire shows roughly 600,000 distinct CDR3 sequences, 44% found once; its top ten account for roughly 1.8%. The TCR was taken from a girl aged 5-17 years with multiple sclerosis. The V and J genes are TRBV7-8 and TRBJ1-5; D call uncertain. Sequenced material: blood. CDR3 protein: CASSLATFAWPQHF. The CDR3 DNA is TGTGCCAGCAGCTTAGCGACCTTCGCCTGGCCCCAGCATTTT.